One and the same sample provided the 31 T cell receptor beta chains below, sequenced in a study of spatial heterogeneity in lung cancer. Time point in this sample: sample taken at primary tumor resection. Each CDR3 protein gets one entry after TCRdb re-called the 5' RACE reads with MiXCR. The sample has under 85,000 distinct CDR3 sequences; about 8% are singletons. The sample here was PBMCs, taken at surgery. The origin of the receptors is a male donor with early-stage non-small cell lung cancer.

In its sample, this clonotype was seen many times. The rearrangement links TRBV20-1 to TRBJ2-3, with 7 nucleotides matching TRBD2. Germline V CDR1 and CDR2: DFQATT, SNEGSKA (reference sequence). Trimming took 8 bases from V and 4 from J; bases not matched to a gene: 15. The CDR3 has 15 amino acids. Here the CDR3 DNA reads TGCAGTACAATAACTAGCGCCGTTCTCGCAGATACGCAGTATTTT. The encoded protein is CSTITSAVLADTQYF.

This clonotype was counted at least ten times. Here the CDR3 DNA reads TGTGCCAGCAGCCTACAGGGGGACCAGCCCCAGCATTTT. This translates into CASSLQGDQPQHF. The chain combines TRBV6-1 with TRBJ1-5; TRBD1 aligns across 8 bases. From germline, CDR1 is MNHNS and CDR2 SASEGT. The CDR3 extends over 13 amino acids. V lost 6 bases to trimming and J lost 7 bases; unmatched junction nucleotides: 5.

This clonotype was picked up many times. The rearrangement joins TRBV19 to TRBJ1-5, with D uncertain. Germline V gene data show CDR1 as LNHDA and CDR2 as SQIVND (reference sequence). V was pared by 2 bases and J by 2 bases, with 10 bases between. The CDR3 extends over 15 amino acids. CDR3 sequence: CASSIQGNGNQPQHF. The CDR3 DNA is TGTGCCAGTAGTATACAAGGAAACGGCAATCAGCCCCAGCATTTT.

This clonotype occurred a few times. CDR3 in amino acids: CASSILAMNTEAFF. The CDR3 DNA is TGCGCCAGCAGCATCCTCGCCATGAACACTGAAGCTTTCTTT. V is TRBV5-1 and J is TRBJ1-1, with D unresolved. Germline loops: CDR1 SGHRS, CDR2 YFSETQ. The CDR3 contains 14 residues. Trimming stripped 4 bases from V and 0 bases from J, with 10 bases between.

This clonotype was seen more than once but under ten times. The CDR3 region is CASSFVAWGTEAFF. CDR3 sequence (DNA): TGTGCCAGCAGTTTCGTAGCGTGGGGGACTGAAGCTTTCTTT. The gene calls are TRBV12-3 or TRBV12-4 and TRBJ1-1; TRBD1 is a possible D gene (5 bases). Trimming removed 3 bases at V and 5 bases at J, with 13 bases between. The CDR3 length is 14 residues.

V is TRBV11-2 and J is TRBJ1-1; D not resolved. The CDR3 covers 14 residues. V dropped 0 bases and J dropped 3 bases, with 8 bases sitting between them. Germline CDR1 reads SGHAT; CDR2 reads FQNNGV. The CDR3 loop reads CASSLDRGYTEAFF. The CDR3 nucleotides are TGTGCCAGCAGCTTAGATCGGGGTTACACTGAAGCTTTCTTT.

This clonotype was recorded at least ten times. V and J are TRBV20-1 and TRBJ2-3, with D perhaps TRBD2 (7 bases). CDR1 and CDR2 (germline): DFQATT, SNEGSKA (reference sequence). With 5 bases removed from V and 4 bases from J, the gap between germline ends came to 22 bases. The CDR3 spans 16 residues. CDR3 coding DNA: TGCAGTGCTCGCTGGGGGGCGGGAGACCCCCCAGATACGCAGTATTTT. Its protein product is CSARWGAGDPPDTQYF.

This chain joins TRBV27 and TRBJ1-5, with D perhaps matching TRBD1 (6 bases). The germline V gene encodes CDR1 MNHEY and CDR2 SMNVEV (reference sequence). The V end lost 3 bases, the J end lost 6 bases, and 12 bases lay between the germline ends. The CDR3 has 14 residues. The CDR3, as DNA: TGTGCCAGCAGTTTGCGAGGGGGAGGTCAGCCCCAGCATTTT. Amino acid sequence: CASSLRGGGQPQHF.

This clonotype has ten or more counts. This CDR3 is CASSYRQNTEAFF. DNA of the CDR3: TGCGCCAGCAGCTATCGGCAGAACACTGAAGCTTTCTTT. The genes are TRBV4-3 and TRBJ1-1; D uncertain. Germline loops: CDR1 LGHNA, CDR2 YSLEER. V lost 5 bases, J lost 1 base, and 8 bases lay in between. The CDR3 loop spans 13 amino acids.

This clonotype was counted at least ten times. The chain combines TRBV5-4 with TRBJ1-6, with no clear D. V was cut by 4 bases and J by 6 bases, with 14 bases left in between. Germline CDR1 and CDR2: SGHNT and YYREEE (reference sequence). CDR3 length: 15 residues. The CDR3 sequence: CASSPWKAGNSPLHF. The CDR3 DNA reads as TGTGCCAGCAGCCCGTGGAAGGCCGGTAATTCACCCCTCCACTTT. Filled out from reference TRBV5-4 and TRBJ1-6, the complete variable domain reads ETGVTQSPTHLIKTRGQQVTLRCSSQSGHNTVSWYQQALGQGPQFIFQYYREEENGRGNFPPRFSGLQFPNYSSELNVNALELDDSALYLCASSPWKAGNSPLHFGNGTRLTVT.

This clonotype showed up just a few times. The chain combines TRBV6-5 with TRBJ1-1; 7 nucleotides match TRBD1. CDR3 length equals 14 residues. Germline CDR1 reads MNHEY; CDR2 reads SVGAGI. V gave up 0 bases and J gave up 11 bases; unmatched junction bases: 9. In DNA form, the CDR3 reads TGTGCCAGCAGTTACTCACCCCGACAGGGTTTTGCTTTCTTT. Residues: CASSYSPRQGFAFF.

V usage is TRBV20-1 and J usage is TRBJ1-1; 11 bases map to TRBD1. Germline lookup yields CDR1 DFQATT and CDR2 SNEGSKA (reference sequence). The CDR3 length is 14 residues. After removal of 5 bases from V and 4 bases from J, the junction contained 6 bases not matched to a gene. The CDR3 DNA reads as TGCAGTGCTGGTACCGGGACAGGGGGCACTGAAGCTTTCTTT. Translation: CSAGTGTGGTEAFF.

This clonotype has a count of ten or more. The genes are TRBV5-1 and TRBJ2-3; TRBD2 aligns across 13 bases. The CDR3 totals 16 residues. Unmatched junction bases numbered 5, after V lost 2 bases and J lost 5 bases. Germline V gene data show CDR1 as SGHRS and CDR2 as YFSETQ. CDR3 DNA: TGCGCCAGCAGCTTCCGGACTAGCGGGAGTGGAGATACGCAGTATTTT. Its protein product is CASSFRTSGSGDTQYF.

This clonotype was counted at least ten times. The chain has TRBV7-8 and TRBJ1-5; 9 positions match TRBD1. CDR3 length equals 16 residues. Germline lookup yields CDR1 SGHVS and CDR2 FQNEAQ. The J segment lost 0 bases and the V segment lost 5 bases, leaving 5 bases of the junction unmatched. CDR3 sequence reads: CASSGRTGVSNQPQHF. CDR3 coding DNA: TGTGCCAGCAGCGGACGGACAGGGGTTAGCAATCAGCCCCAGCATTTT.

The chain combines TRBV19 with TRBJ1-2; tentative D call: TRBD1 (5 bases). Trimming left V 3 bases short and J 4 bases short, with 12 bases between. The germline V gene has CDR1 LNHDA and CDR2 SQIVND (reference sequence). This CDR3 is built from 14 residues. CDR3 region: CASSIYRLGYGYTF. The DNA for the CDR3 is TGTGCCAGTAGTATTTACAGGCTTGGCTATGGCTACACCTTC.

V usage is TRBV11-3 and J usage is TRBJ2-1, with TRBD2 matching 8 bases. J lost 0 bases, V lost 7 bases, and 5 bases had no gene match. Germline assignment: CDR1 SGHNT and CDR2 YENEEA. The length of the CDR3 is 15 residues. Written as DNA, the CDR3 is TGTGCCAGCACAACGGGAGGGCCCTCCTACAATGAGCAGTTCTTC. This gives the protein CASTTGGPSYNEQFF.

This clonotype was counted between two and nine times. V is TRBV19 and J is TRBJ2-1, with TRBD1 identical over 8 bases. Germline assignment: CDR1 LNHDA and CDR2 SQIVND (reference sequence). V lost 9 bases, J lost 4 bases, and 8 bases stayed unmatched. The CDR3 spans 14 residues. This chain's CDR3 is CASADRGPYNEQFF. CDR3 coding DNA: TGTGCCAGCGCCGACAGGGGCCCTTACAATGAGCAGTTCTTC.

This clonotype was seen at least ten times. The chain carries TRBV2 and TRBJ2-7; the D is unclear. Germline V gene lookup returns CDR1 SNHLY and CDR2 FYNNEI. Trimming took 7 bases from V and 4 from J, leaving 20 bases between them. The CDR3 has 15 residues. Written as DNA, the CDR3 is TGTGCCAGCACTCCGAATGGGTTACCCGGGTACGAGCAGTACTTC. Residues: CASTPNGLPGYEQYF. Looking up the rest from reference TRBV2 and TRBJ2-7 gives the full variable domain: EPEVTQTPSHQVTQMGQEVILRCVPISNHLYFYWYRQILGQKVEFLVSFYNNEISEKSEIFDDQFSVERPDGSNFTLKIRSTKLEDSAMYFCASTPNGLPGYEQYFGPGTRLTVT.

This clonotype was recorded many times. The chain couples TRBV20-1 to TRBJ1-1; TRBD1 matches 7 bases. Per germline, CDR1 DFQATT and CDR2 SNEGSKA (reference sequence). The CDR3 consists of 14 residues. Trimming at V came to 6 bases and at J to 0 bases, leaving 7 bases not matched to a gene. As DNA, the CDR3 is TGCAGTGCGCAGAAGACAGGGTTGAACACTGAAGCTTTCTTT. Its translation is CSAQKTGLNTEAFF.

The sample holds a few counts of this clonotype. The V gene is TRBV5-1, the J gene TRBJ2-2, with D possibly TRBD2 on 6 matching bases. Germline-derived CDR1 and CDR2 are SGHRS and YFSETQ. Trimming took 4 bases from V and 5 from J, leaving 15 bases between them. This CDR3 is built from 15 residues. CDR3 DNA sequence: TGCGCCAGCAGCCACCGGACGGGGGAAACCGGGGAGCTGTTTTTT. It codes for CASSHRTGETGELFF.

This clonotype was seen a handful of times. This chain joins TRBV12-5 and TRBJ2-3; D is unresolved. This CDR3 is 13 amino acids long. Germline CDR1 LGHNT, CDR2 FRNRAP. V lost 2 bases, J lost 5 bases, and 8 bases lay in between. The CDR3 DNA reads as TGTGCTAGTGGTTTGAAGCGTGGAGATACGCAGTATTTT. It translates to CASGLKRGDTQYF.

Written as DNA, the CDR3 is TGTGCCAGCTCACCGGACAGTCTTTTGAACACTGAAGCTTTCTTT. Amino acids: CASSPDSLLNTEAFF. The chain couples TRBV18 to TRBJ1-1, with D perhaps matching TRBD1 (6 bases). Germline V lookup: CDR1 KGHSH, CDR2 LQKENI. Trimming cost V 3 bases and J 0 bases, with 11 bases left between them. CDR3 length: 15 residues.

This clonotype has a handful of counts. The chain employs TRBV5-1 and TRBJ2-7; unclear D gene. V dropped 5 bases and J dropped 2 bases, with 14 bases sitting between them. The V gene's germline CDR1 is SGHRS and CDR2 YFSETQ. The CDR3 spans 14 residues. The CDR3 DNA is TGCGCCAGCAGTAGGACGGAGTCGCCCTACGAGCAGTACTTC. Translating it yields CASSRTESPYEQYF.

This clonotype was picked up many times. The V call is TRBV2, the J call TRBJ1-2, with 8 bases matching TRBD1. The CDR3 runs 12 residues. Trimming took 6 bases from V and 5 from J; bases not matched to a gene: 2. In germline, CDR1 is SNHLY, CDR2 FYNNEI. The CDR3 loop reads CASRGQEYGYTF. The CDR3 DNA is TGTGCCAGCAGGGGACAGGAGTATGGCTACACCTTC. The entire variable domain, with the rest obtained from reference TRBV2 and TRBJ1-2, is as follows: EPEVTQTPSHQVTQMGQEVILRCVPISNHLYFYWYRQILGQKVEFLVSFYNNEISEKSEIFDDQFSVERPDGSNFTLKIRSTKLEDSAMYFCASRGQEYGYTFGSGTRLTVV.

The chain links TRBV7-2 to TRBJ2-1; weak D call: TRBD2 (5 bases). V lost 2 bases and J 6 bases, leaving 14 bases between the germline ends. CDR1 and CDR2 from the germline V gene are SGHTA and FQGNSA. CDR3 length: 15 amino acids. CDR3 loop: CASSLMGILGNEQFF. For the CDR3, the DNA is TGTGCCAGCAGCTTAATGGGGATACTAGGCAATGAGCAGTTCTTC.

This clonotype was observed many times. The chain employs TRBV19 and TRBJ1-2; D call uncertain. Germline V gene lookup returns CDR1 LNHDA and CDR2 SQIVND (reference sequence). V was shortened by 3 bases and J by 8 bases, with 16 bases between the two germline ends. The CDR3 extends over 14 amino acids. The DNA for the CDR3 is TGTGCCAGTAGTATCGACGGGAGGGAGGCGGGCTACACCTTC. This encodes CASSIDGREAGYTF.

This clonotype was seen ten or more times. Here the CDR3 DNA reads TGTGCCAGCAGCCCCCCATCGGGTTTGTACGAGCAGTACTTC. Protein: CASSPPSGLYEQYF. The V call is TRBV27, the J call TRBJ2-7; D remains unclear. Germline lookup yields CDR1 MNHEY and CDR2 SMNVEV (reference sequence). The V gene lost 6 bases and the J gene lost 4 bases, with 16 bases spanning the gap. The CDR3 spans 14 residues.

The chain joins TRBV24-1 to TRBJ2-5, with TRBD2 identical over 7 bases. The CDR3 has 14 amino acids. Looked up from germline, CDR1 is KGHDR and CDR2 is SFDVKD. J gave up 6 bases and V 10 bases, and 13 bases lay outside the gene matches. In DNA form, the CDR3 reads TGTGCCACACCCTATAAGGGAGGGAGGAAGACCCAGTACTTC. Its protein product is CATPYKGGRKTQYF.

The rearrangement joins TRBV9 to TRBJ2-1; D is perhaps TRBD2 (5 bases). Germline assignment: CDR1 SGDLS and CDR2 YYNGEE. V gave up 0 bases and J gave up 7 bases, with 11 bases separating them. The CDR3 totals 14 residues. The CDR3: CASSVALAWNEQFF. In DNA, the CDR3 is TGTGCCAGCAGCGTAGCTCTAGCTTGGAATGAGCAGTTCTTC. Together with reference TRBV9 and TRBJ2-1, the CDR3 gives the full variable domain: DSGVTQTPKHLITATGQRVTLRCSPRSGDLSVYWYQQSLDQGLQFLIQYYNGEERAKGNILERFSAQQFPDLHSELNLSSLELGDSALYFCASSVALAWNEQFFGPGTRLTVL.

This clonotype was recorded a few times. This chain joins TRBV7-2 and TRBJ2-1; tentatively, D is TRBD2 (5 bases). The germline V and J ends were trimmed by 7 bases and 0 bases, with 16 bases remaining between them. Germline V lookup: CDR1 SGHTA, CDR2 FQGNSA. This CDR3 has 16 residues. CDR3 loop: CASKNPAVSSYNEQFF. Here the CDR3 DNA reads TGTGCCAGCAAAAACCCAGCGGTCAGCTCCTACAATGAGCAGTTCTTC.

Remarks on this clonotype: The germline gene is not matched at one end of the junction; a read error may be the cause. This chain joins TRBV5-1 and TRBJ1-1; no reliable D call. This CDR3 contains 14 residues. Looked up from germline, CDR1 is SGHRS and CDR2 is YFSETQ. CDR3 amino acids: CASSLTETNTEACF. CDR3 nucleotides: TGCGCCAGCAGCTTGACAGAGACTAACACTGAAGCTTGCTTT.